This T cell receptor beta chain was observed in a study of T cells expressing NK-cell markers. Study-wide background: HCMV seropositivity marked most of the eight sequenced donors; one was seronegative.

The authors made TCR beta cDNA libraries by 5'RACE template switching. This switching added a universal primer site and UMIs. Using the 5' RACE reads, TCRdb records one entry per CDR3 protein without DNA. The table counts around 140,000 distinct CDR3 sequences; 10% to 15% lies in the top ten. Sequences were obtained from blood T cells: a sorted CD56 or NKG2C T cell subset, CD4+ or CD8+ T cells, or bulk PBMC T cells (not recorded which). The clonotype was recovered from a man younger than 35 in good health.

CDR3 in amino acids: CATSSVAGDYNEQFF. The gene calls are TRBV24-1 and TRBJ2-1; TCRdb lists TRBD1, though no DNA is available to test this call. Germline lookup yields CDR1 KGHDR and CDR2 SFDVKD. This CDR3 has 15 amino acids.